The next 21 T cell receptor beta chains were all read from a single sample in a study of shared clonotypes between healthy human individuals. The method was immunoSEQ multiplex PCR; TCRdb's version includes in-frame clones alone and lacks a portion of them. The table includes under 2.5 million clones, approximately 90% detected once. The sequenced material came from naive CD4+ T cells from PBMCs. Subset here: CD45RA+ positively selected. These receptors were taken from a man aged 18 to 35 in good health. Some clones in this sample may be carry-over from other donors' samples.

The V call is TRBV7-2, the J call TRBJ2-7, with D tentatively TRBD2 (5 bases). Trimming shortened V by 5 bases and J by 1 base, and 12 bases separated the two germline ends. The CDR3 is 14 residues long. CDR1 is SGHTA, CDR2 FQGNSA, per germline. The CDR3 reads CASSPMVASYEQYF. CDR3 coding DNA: TGTGCCAGCAGCCCCATGGTAGCGTCCTACGAGCAGTACTTC.

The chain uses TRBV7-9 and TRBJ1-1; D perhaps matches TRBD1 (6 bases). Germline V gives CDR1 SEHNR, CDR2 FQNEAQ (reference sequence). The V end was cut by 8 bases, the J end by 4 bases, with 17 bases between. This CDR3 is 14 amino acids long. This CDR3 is CASGTGYRGTEAFF. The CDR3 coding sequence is TGTGCCAGCGGAACAGGGTATCGTGGCACTGAAGCTTTCTTT.

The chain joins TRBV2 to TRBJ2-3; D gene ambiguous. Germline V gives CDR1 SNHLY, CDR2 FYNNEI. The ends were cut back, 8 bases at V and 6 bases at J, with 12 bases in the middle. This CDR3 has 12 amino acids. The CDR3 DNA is TGTGCCAGCGGTGGACCTCCGGATACGCAGTATTTT. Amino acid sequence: CASGGPPDTQYF. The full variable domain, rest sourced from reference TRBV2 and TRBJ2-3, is EPEVTQTPSHQVTQMGQEVILRCVPISNHLYFYWYRQILGQKVEFLVSFYNNEISEKSEIFDDQFSVERPDGSNFTLKIRSTKLEDSAMYFCASGGPPDTQYFGPGTRLTVL.

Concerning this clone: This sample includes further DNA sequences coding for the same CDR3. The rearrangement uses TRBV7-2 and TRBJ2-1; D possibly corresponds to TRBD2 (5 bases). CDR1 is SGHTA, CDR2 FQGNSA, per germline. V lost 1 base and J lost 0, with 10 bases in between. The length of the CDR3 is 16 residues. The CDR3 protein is CASSLGGSSSYNEQFF. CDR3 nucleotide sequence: TGTGCCAGCAGCTTAGGTGGGAGTAGCTCCTACAATGAGCAGTTCTTC.

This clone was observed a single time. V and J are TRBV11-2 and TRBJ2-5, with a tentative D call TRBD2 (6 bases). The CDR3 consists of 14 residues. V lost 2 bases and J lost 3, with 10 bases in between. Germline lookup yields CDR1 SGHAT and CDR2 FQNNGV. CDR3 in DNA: TGTGCCAGCAGCTTACTGGGCGGGGAAGAGACCCAGTACTTC. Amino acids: CASSLLGGEETQYF.

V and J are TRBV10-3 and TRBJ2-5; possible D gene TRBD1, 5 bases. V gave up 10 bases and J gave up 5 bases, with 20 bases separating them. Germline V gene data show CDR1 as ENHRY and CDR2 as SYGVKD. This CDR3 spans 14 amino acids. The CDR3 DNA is TGTGCCACTGCTTCGCAGGGCGGTGGGGAGACCCAGTACTTC. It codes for CATASQGGGETQYF.

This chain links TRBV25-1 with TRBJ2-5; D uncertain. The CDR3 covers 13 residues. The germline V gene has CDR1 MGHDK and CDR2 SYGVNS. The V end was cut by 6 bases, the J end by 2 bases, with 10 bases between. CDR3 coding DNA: TGTGCCAGCAGGAAATCCGGGCAAGAGACCCAGTACTTC. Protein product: CASRKSGQETQYF.

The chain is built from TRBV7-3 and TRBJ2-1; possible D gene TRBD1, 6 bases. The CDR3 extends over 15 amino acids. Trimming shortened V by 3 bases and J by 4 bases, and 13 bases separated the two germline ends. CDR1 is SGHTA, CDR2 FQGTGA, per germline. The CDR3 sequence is CASSFSGAVYNEQFF. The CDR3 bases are TGTGCCAGCAGCTTTTCAGGGGCCGTTTACAATGAGCAGTTCTTC.

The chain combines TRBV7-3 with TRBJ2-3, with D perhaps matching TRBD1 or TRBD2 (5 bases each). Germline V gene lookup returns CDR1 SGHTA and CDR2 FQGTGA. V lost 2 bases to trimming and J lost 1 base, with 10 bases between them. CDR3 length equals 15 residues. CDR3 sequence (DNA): TGTGCCAGCAGCTTACTCTCGGGGCGCACAGATACGCAGTATTTT. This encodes CASSLLSGRTDTQYF. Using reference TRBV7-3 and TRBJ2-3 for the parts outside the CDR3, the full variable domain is GAGVSQTPSNKVTEKGKYVELRCDPISGHTALYWYRQSLGQGPEFLIYFQGTGAADDSGLPNDRFFAVRPEGSVSTLKIQRTERGDSAVYLCASSLLSGRTDTQYFGPGTRLTVL.

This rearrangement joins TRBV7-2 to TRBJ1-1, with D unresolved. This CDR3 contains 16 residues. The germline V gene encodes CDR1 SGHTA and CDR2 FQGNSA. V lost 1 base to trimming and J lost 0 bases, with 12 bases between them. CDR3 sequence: CASSLGSPGMNTEAFF. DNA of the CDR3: TGTGCCAGCAGCTTAGGCTCTCCCGGGATGAACACTGAAGCTTTCTTT.

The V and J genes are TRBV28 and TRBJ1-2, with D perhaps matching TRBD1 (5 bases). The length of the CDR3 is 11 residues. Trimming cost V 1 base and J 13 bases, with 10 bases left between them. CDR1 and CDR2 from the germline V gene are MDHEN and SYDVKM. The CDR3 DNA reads TGTGCCAGCAGTTTATTGCAGGGTCTCACCTTC. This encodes CASSLLQGLTF.

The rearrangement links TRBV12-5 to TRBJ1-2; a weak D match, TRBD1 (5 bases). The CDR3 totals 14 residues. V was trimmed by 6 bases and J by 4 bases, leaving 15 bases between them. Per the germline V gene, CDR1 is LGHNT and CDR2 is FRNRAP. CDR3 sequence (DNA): TGTGCTAGTGGCTCCGGGCGGGGGAGCTATGGCTACACCTTC. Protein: CASGSGRGSYGYTF.

The CDR3 DNA is TGTGCCAGCAGTCCCCTAGGGGTTGGAAACACCATATATTTT. Amino acid sequence: CASSPLGVGNTIYF. The gene calls are TRBV6-5 and TRBJ1-3, with D maybe TRBD1 (5 bases). V lost 5 bases, J lost 3 bases, and 11 bases lay in between. Per the germline V gene, CDR1 is MNHEY and CDR2 is SVGAGI. The length of the CDR3 is 14 residues.

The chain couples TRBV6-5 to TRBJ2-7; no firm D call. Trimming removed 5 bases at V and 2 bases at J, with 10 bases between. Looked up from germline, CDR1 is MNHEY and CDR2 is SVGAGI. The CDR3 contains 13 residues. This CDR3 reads CASSPLGPYEQYF. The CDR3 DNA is TGTGCCAGCAGTCCTCTCGGTCCCTACGAGCAGTACTTC.

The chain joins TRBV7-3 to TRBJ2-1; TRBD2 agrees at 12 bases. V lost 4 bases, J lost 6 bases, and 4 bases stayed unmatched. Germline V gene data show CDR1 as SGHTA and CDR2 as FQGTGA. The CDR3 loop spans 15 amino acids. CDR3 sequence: CASSSGLAGPNEQFF. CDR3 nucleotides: TGTGCCAGCAGCTCCGGACTAGCGGGACCCAATGAGCAGTTCTTC.

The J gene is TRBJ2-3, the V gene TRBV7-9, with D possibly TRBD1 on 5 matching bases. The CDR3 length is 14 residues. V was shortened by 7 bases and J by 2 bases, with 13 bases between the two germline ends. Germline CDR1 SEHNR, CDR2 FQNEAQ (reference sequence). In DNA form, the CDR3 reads TGTGCCAGCACCCTAGACAGAAACACAGATACGCAGTATTTT. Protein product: CASTLDRNTDTQYF.

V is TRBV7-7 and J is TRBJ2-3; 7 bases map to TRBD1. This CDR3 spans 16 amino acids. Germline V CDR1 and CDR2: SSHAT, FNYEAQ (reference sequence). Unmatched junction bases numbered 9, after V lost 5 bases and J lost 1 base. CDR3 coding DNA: TGTGCCAGCAGCATCGGGACAGTTCGAGGCACAGATACGCAGTATTTT. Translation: CASSIGTVRGTDTQYF.

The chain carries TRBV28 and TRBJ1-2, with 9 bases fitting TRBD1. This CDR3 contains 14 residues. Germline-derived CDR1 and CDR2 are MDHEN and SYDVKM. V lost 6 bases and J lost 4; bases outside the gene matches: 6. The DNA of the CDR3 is TGTGCCAGCAGATCCGGGACAGGGCCCTATGGCTACACCTTC. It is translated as CASRSGTGPYGYTF.

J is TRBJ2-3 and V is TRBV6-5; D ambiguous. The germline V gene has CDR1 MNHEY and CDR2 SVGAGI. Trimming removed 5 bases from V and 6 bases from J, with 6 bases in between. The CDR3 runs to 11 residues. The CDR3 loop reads CASSTVDTQYF. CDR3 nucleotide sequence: TGTGCCAGCAGTACGGTGGATACGCAGTATTTT.

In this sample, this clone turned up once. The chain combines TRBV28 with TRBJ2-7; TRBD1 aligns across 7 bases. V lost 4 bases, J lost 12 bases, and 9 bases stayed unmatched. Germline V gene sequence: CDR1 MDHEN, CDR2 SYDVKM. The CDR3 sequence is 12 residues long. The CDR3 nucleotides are TGTGCCAGCAGTTGGGTCCAGGGGGTTCCGTACTTC. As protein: CASSWVQGVPYF.

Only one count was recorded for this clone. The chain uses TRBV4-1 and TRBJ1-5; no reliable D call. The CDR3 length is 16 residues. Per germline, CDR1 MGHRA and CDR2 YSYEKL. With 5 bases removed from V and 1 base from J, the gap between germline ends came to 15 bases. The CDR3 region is CASSETLRLSNQPQHF. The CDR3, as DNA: TGCGCCAGCAGCGAGACACTGCGACTAAGCAATCAGCCCCAGCATTTT.